This T cell receptor beta chain emerged from a study of metastatic and nonmetastatic thyroid tumors. Study-level background: The comparison covered peripheral blood and tumor or nodule tissue in malignant and benign thyroid patients. Study-wide results and caveats: Reportedly, malignant thyroid tumors had significantly higher TCR beta diversity than benign nodules, in blood and tumor.

The CDR3 runs 14 residues. The germline V gene has CDR1 LGHDT and CDR2 YNNKEL (reference sequence). V lost 0 bases and J lost 2, with 7 bases in between. As regards this clone: Its antigen is unidentified.

In the original workflow: Using the CDR3 differences seen across clinicopathological groups, the authors built a distant-metastasis classifier for papillary thyroid cancer, which was meant to discriminate distant-metastatic patients. TCRdb re-called the PCR reads through MiXCR. In this record, the V and J calls reflect TCRdb's handling and not the investigators' own analysis. This table has roughly 28,000 clones, roughly 15% appearing once. Treatment of any kind had been given to no patient before thyroid surgery. The chain recombines TRBV3-1 with TRBJ2-5, with a tentative D call TRBD2 (5 bases). The source of this sequence is a female donor with papillary thyroid cancer or a benign thyroid nodule (not recorded which). Some clones in this sample may be carry-over from other donors' samples. Sequencing used blood. CDR3 protein: CASSQDRLQETQYF. For the CDR3, the DNA is TGTGCCAGCAGCCAAGACAGACTACAAGAGACCCAGTACTTC.